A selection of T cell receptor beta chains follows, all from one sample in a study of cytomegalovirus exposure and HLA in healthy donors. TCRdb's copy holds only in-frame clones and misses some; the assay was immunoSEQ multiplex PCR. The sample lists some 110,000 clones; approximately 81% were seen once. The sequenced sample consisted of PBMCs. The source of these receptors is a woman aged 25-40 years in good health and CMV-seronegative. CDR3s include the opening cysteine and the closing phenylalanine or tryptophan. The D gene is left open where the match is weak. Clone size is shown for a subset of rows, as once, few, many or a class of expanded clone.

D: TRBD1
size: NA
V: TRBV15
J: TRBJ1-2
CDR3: CATSRDRTGGYGYTF
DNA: TGTGCCACCAGCAGAGATCGGACAGGGGGCTATGGCTACACCTTC

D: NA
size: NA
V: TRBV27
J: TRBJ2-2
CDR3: CASTRFGQPNTGELFF
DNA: TGTGCCAGCACCCGATTCGGACAGCCTAACACCGGGGAGCTGTTTTTT

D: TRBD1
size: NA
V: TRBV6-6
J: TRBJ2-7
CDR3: CASSRGTGTYEQYF
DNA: TGTGCCAGCAGTCGCGGGACAGGGACGTACGAGCAGTACTTC

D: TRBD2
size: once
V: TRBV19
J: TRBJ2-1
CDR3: CASSDLAVSYNEQFF
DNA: TGTGCCAGTAGTGACCTAGCGGTCTCCTACAATGAGCAGTTCTTC

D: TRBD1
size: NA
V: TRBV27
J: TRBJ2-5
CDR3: CASSLSRTGGTGTQYF
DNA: TGTGCCAGCAGTTTATCCCGGACAGGGGGGACGGGGACCCAGTACTTC

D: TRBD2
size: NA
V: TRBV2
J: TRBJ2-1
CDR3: CASSVSSGFSYNEQFF
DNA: TGTGCCAGCAGTGTTTCTAGCGGGTTCTCCTACAATGAGCAGTTCTTC

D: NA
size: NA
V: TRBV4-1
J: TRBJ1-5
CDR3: CASSVTGSNQPQHF
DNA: TGCGCCAGCAGCGTGACGGGTAGCAATCAGCCCCAGCATTTT

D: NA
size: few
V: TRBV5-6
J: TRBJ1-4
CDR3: CASSLFRLQVEKLFF
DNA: TGTGCCAGCAGCTTGTTTAGGTTACAGGTTGAAAAACTGTTTTTT

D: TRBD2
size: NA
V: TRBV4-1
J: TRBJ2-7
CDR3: CASSQASGRYSEQYF
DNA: TGCGCCAGCAGCCAGGCTAGCGGGAGGTATAGCGAGCAGTACTTC

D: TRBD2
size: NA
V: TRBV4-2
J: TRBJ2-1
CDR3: CASSRSGTSAPQQFF
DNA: TGTGCCAGCAGCCGATCCGGGACTAGCGCCCCCCAGCAGTTCTTC

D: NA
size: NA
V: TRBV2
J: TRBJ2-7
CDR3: CASKGGALDSEQYF
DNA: TGTGCCAGCAAGGGTGGGGCGCTCGATTCCGAGCAGTACTTC

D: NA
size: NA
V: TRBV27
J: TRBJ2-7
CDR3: CASSLRGSWADYEQYF
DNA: TGTGCCAGCAGTTTACGCGGGTCTTGGGCCGACTACGAGCAGTACTTC

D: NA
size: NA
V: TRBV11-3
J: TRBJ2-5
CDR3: CASSLDGGSGETQYF
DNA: TGTGCCAGCAGCTTAGATGGCGGTAGCGGAGAGACCCAGTACTTC

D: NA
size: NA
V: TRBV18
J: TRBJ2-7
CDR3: CASSPSEGEQYF
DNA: TGTGCCAGCTCACCTAGCGAAGGCGAGCAGTACTTC

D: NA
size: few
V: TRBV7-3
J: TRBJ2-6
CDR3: CASSLTAATGANVLTF
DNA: TGTGCCAGCAGCTTAACGGCGGCGACTGGGGCCAACGTCCTGACTTTC

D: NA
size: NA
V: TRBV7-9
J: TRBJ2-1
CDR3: CASSLQGLGNEQFF
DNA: TGTGCCAGCAGCTTGCAGGGTCTGGGGAATGAGCAGTTCTTC

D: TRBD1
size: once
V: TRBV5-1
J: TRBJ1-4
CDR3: CASSFQGADEKLFF
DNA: TGCGCCAGCAGCTTCCAGGGGGCAGACGAAAAACTGTTTTTT

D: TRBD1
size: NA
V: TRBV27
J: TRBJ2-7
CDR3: CASSPPGTGTHEQYF
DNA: TGTGCCAGCAGTCCCCCCGGGACAGGTACCCACGAGCAGTACTTC

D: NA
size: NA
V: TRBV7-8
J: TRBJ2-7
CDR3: CASSLAGDSYEQYF
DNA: TGTGCCAGCAGCTTAGCAGGGGACTCGTACGAGCAGTACTTC

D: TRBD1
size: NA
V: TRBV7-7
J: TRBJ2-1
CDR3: CASSSDRANEQFF
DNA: TGTGCCAGCAGTTCGGACAGGGCTAATGAGCAGTTCTTC

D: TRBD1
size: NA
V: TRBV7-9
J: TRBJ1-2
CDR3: CAIIPGQGSGYTF
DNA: TGTGCCATTATCCCGGGACAGGGGTCGGGCTACACCTTC

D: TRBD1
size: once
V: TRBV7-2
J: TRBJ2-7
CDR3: CASSLVTGGITYEQYF
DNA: TGTGCCAGCAGCTTAGTAACAGGGGGAATTACTTACGAGCAGTACTTC

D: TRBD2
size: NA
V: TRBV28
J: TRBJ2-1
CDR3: CASTSLGASGSHEQFF
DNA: TGTGCCAGCACCTCCCTCGGGGCTAGCGGGAGCCATGAGCAGTTCTTC

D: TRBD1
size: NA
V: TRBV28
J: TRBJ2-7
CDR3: CASRSTGGWYF
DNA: TGTGCCAGCAGGTCGACAGGGGGTTGGTACTTC

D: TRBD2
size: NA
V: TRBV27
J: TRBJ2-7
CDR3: CASSLSTSGTYEQYF
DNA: TGTGCCAGCAGTTTATCGACTAGCGGGACGTACGAGCAGTACTTC

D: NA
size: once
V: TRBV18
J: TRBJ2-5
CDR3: CASSLPMRPRRRETQYF
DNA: TGTGCCAGCTCTCTACCTATGCGGCCCCGACGACGGGAGACCCAGTACTTC

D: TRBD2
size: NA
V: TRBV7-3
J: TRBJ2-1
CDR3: CASSPGLAGGPRNEQFF
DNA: TGTGCCAGCAGCCCGGGACTAGCGGGAGGGCCACGTAATGAGCAGTTCTTC

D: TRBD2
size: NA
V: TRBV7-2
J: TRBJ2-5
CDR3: CASRGLAGGRETQYF
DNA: TGTGCCAGCAGGGGACTAGCGGGAGGGCGGGAGACCCAGTACTTC

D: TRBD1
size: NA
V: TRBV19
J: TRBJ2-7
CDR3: CASSRQGQGYEQYF
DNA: TGTGCCAGTAGTAGACAGGGGCAGGGCTACGAGCAGTACTTC

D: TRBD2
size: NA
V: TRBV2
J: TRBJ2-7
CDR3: CASSEGGLAYYEQYF
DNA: TGTGCCAGCAGTGAAGGTGGACTAGCTTACTACGAGCAGTACTTC

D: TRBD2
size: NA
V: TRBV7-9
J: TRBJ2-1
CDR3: CASSSRLADPSYNEQFF
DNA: TGTGCCAGCAGCAGCCGACTAGCGGACCCCTCCTACAATGAGCAGTTCTTC

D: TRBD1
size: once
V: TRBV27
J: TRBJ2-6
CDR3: CASNSYRGGTGANVLTF
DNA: TGTGCCAGCAACTCCTACAGGGGCGGAACTGGGGCCAACGTCCTGACTTTC

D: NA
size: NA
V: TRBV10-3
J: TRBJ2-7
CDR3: CAISEPIARERYEQYF
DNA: TGTGCCATCAGTGAGCCGATAGCCAGGGAAAGGTACGAGCAGTACTTC

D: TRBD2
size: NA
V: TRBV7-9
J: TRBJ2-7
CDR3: CASSSGLAGGHEQYF
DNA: TGTGCCAGCAGCTCTGGACTAGCGGGAGGCCACGAGCAGTACTTC

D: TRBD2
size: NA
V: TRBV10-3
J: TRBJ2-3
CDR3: CAISGEGGSTDTQYF
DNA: TGTGCCATCAGTGGGGAGGGCGGGAGCACAGATACGCAGTATTTT

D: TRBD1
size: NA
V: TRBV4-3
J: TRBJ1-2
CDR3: CASSQDGTGRGYTF
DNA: TGCGCCAGCAGCCAAGATGGGACAGGGCGGGGCTACACCTTC

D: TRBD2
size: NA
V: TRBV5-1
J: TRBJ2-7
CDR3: CASSTGTSGNTEQYF
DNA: TGCGCCAGCAGCACAGGGACTAGCGGGAACACAGAGCAGTACTTC

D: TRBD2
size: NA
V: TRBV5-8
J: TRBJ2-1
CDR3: CASSLGTSGSYNEQFF
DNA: TGTGCCAGCAGCCTGGGGACTAGCGGGTCTTACAATGAGCAGTTCTTC

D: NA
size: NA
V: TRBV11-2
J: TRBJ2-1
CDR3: CASRLDRGEQFF
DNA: TGTGCCAGCAGACTAGACCGGGGTGAGCAGTTCTTC

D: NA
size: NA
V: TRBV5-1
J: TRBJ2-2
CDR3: CASSIRDSVGSGELFF
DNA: TGCGCCAGCAGCATCCGGGACTCCGTGGGGTCCGGGGAGCTGTTTTTT

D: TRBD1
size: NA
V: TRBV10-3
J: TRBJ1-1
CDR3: CASREGRTGYTEAFF
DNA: TGTGCCAGCAGAGAAGGGCGGACAGGATACACTGAAGCTTTCTTT

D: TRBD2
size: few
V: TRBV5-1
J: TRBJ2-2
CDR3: CASSSGGAGAGTGELFF
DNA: TGCGCCAGCAGCTCTGGGGGTGCGGGAGCGGGCACCGGGGAGCTGTTTTTT

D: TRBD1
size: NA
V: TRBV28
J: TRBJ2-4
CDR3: CASSRTGGYDKNIQYF
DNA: TGTGCCAGCAGCAGAACAGGGGGATATGACAAAAACATTCAGTACTTC

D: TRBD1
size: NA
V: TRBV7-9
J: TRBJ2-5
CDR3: CASSLRQGQETQYF
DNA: TGTGCCAGCAGCTTACGACAGGGCCAAGAGACCCAGTACTTC

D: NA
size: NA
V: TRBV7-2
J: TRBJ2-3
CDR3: CASSPRTGTDTQYF
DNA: TGTGCCAGCAGCCCCAGGACAGGCACAGATACGCAGTATTTT

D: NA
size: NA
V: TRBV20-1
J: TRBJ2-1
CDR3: CSAIAPNEQFF
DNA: TGCAGTGCCATAGCCCCTAATGAGCAGTTCTTC

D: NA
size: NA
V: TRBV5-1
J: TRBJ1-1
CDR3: CASSSQGHTEAFF
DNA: TGCGCCAGCAGTTCGCAGGGGCACACTGAAGCTTTCTTT

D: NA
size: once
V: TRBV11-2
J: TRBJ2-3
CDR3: CASSPRDSEDIGTQYF
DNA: TGTGCCAGCAGTCCACGGGACTCCGAGGATATTGGTACGCAGTATTTT

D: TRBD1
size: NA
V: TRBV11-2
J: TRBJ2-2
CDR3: CASSQGARVTGELFF
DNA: TGTGCCAGCAGCCAGGGGGCGAGGGTCACCGGGGAGCTGTTTTTT

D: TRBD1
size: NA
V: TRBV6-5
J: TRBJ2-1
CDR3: CASSQGQGVGNEQFF
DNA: TGTGCCAGCAGCCAAGGACAGGGAGTGGGCAATGAGCAGTTCTTC

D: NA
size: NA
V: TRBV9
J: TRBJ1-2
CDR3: CASSESGRANYGYTF
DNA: TGTGCCAGCAGCGAGAGTGGCAGGGCCAACTATGGCTACACCTTC

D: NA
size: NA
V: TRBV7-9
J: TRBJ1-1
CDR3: CSSTLGQNTEAFF
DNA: TGTTCCAGCACCCTGGGACAGAACACTGAAGCTTTCTTT

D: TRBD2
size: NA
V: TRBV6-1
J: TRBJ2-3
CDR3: CASSSAGGPGDTQYF
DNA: TGTGCCAGCAGTTCAGCGGGAGGGCCAGGGGATACGCAGTATTTT

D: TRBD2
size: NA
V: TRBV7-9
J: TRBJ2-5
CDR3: CASIRTSDVTQYF
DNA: TGTGCCAGCATAAGGACTAGCGATGTGACCCAGTACTTC